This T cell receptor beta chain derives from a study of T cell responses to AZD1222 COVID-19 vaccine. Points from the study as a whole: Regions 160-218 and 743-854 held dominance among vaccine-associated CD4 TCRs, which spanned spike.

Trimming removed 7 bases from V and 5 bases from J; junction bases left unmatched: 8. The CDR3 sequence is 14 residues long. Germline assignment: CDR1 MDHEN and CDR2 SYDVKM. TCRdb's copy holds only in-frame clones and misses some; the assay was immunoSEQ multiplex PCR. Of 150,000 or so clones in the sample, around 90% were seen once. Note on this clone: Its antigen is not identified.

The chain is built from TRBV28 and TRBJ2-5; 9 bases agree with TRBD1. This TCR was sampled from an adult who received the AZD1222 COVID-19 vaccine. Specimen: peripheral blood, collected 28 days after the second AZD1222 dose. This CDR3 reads CASNSRQGEETQYF. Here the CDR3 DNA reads TGTGCCAGCAACTCTCGACAGGGGGAGGAGACCCAGTACTTC. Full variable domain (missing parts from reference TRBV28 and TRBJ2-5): DVKVTQSSRYLVKRTGEKVFLECVQDMDHENMFWYRQDPGLGLRLIYFSYDVKMKEKGDIPEGYSVSREKKERFSLILESASTNQTSMYLCASNSRQGEETQYFGPGTRLLVL.